One and the same sample provided the 21 T cell receptor beta chains below, sequenced in a study of blood T cell repertoires in COVID-19. Profiled with immunoSEQ multiplex PCR; TCRdb holds only in-frame clones, not every one. The data contain roughly 200,000 clones, 65% to 90% of them singletons. The sequenced sample was peripheral blood. The source is an elderly man with acute or convalescent COVID-19.

Regarding this clone: In the same sample, other DNA sequences code for this CDR3. CDR3 amino acids: CASSLGLALDTQYF. In nucleotides, the CDR3 is TGCGCCAGCAGCTTGGGGCTAGCCCTGGATACGCAGTATTTT. This rearrangement joins TRBV5-1 to TRBJ2-3, with D possibly being TRBD2 (5 bases). The CDR3 has 14 amino acids. V lost 0 bases to trimming and J lost 6 bases, with 11 bases between them. CDR1 and CDR2 from the germline V gene are SGHRS and YFSETQ.

As for this clone: This CDR3 is also generated by other DNA sequences in the sample. This chain uses TRBV5-1 with TRBJ2-7; 11 bases map to TRBD2. With 4 bases clipped from V and 3 bases from J, the junction kept 6 bases outside the gene matches. This CDR3 has 15 amino acids. The germline V gene has CDR1 SGHRS and CDR2 YFSETQ. The CDR3 is CASSSGLAGVYEQYF. For the CDR3, the DNA is TGCGCCAGCAGCAGCGGACTAGCGGGCGTCTACGAGCAGTACTTC.

This chain uses TRBV28 with TRBJ1-5, with 9 bases matching TRBD1. This CDR3 is 16 amino acids long. Losses at the gene ends were 6 bases for V and 4 bases for J; bases not matched to a gene: 10. CDR1 and CDR2 from the germline V gene are MDHEN and SYDVKM. The CDR3 nucleotides read TGTGCCAGCAGCCGGACGGACAGGGGCTGGAATCAGCCCCAGCATTTT. It is translated as CASSRTDRGWNQPQHF.

The CDR3 region is CASSTGQGLGYTEAFF. The CDR3 DNA reads TGCGCCAGCAGCACAGGACAGGGTCTGGGTTACACTGAAGCTTTCTTT. This chain joins TRBV5-1 and TRBJ1-1; 8 bases fit TRBD1. This CDR3 is 16 amino acids long. CDR1 SGHRS and CDR2 YFSETQ come from the germline V gene. Trimming cost V 4 bases and J 3 bases; bases outside gene matches: 11.

The V and J genes are TRBV28 and TRBJ2-6; D gene uncertain. V was cut by 4 bases and J by 9 bases, with 19 bases left in between. CDR3 length: 16 residues. From germline, CDR1 is MDHEN and CDR2 SYDVKM. The CDR3 loop is CASSSALRQLGNVLTF. In DNA form, the CDR3 reads TGTGCCAGCAGTTCCGCCCTGCGGCAGCTAGGCAACGTCCTGACTTTC. Together with reference TRBV28 and TRBJ2-6, the CDR3 gives the full variable domain: DVKVTQSSRYLVKRTGEKVFLECVQDMDHENMFWYRQDPGLGLRLIYFSYDVKMKEKGDIPEGYSVSREKKERFSLILESASTNQTSMYLCASSSALRQLGNVLTFGAGSRLTVL.

The CDR3 DNA follows: TGCGCCAGCAGCTTGGCAGGGGCTAGCAATCAGCCCCAGCATTTT. This encodes CASSLAGASNQPQHF. V is TRBV5-1 and J is TRBJ1-5; possibly TRBD1 for D (6 bases). V was pared by 0 bases and J by 0 bases, with 7 bases between. The CDR3 totals 15 residues. The germline V gene encodes CDR1 SGHRS and CDR2 YFSETQ.

This clone was found a few times. J is TRBJ2-1 and V is TRBV7-3; 7 bases are a match to TRBD2. Germline CDR1 and CDR2: SGHTA and FQGTGA. J lost 7 bases, V lost 2 bases, and 8 bases had no gene match. The CDR3 totals 15 residues. In DNA, the CDR3 is TGTGCCAGCAGCTTAGGGTCGGGAGGATTAAATGAGCAGTTCTTC. Its translation is CASSLGSGGLNEQFF.

This clone was picked up a small number of times. The chain links TRBV28 to TRBJ1-3; maybe TRBD1 (6 bases). CDR1 is MDHEN and CDR2 is SYDVKM in the germline V gene. V lost 1 base and J 4 bases, leaving 11 bases between the germline ends. The CDR3 extends over 15 amino acids. CDR3 sequence: CASSLLAGAGNTIYF. CDR3 in DNA: TGTGCCAGCAGTTTATTGGCAGGGGCGGGAAACACCATATATTTT.

The chain has TRBV29-1 and TRBJ2-2; D gene unclear. The CDR3 covers 16 residues. Trimming shortened V by 1 base and J by 5 bases, and 17 bases separated the two germline ends. Germline assignment: CDR1 SQVTM and CDR2 ANQGSEA. CDR3 loop: CSVEVGRSGVTGELFF. In DNA form, the CDR3 reads TGCAGCGTTGAAGTCGGAAGGTCAGGTGTTACCGGGGAGCTGTTTTTT.

This clone occurred a few times. The V call is TRBV27, the J call TRBJ2-4; the match to TRBD2 covers 7 bases. Germline values: CDR1 MNHEY, CDR2 SMNVEV (reference sequence). With V trimmed by 3 bases and J by 5 bases, 1 base remained unmatched. The CDR3 spans 13 residues. CDR3 residues: CASSLSGENIQYF. In DNA, the CDR3 is TGTGCCAGCAGTTTGAGCGGGGAAAACATTCAGTACTTC.

As DNA, the CDR3 is TGTGCCAGCAGACAGGGGGCGACTAGCGGGAGGCGTCAGTTCTTC. Translation: CASRQGATSGRRQFF. The chain employs TRBV14 and TRBJ2-1; TRBD2 matches at 13 bases. This CDR3 is 15 amino acids long. V lost 6 bases and J lost 13; bases outside the gene matches: 12. CDR1 and CDR2 (germline): SGHDN, FVKESK.

This chain connects TRBV2 to TRBJ1-2, with 7 positions matching TRBD1. The CDR3 has 13 residues. With V trimmed by 6 bases and J by 4 bases, 5 bases remained unmatched. Germline V gene data show CDR1 as SNHLY and CDR2 as FYNNEI. The CDR3 here is CASRPGQFYGYTF. CDR3 nucleotide sequence: TGTGCCAGCAGACCGGGACAGTTCTATGGCTACACCTTC.

V and J are TRBV6-5 and TRBJ1-6; TRBD1 agrees at 8 bases. The CDR3 extends over 13 amino acids. CDR1 and CDR2 (germline): MNHEY, SVGAGI. With V trimmed by 10 bases and J by 8 bases, 7 bases remained unmatched. CDR3 region: CATQGVLYSPLHF. The CDR3 bases are TGTGCCACACAGGGGGTTCTTTATTCACCCCTCCACTTT.

The chain couples TRBV19 to TRBJ2-7, with 10 positions matching TRBD2. The CDR3 loop spans 18 amino acids. Germline lookup yields CDR1 LNHDA and CDR2 SQIVND (reference sequence). With V trimmed by 3 bases and J by 0 bases, 11 bases remained unmatched. This CDR3 reads CASSMDPGGLANSYEQYF. Written as DNA, the CDR3 is TGTGCCAGTAGTATGGATCCAGGGGGACTAGCGAACTCCTACGAGCAGTACTTC.

The genes are TRBV10-1 and TRBJ2-7, with 8 bases matching TRBD2. CDR3 length: 15 amino acids. CDR1 and CDR2 from the germline V gene are WNHNN and SYGVQD (reference sequence). With V trimmed by 11 bases and J by 3 bases, 15 bases remained unmatched. The CDR3 DNA is TGCGCCGCCCGCACCTCAGCGGGAGAAAACTACGAGCAGTACGTC. It is translated as CAARTSAGENYEQYV.

The chain links TRBV11-3 to TRBJ2-5, with TRBD1 identical over 7 bases. V lost 5 bases to trimming and J lost 2 bases; unmatched junction nucleotides: 8. The germline V gene has CDR1 SGHNT and CDR2 YENEEA. This CDR3 is built from 15 residues. The CDR3 region has the DNA TGTGCCAGCAGCGTATATACGGGACAGCAAGAGACCCAGTACTTC. It encodes CASSVYTGQQETQYF.

The V gene is TRBV4-1, the J gene TRBJ2-7, with 10 bases matching TRBD1. The V and J ends lost 0 bases and 4 bases, in that order; junction bases with no gene match: 3. CDR3 size: 15 residues. CDR1 and CDR2 from the germline V gene are MGHRA and YSYEKL. The chain's CDR3 is CASSQDGTGVYEQYF. The CDR3 DNA follows: TGCGCCAGCAGCCAAGACGGGACAGGGGTGTACGAGCAGTACTTC.

This chain connects TRBV6-1 to TRBJ1-5; TRBD1 might be the D (6 bases). The V and J ends lost 3 bases and 4 bases respectively, with 13 bases between them. Germline V gives CDR1 MNHNS, CDR2 SASEGT. The CDR3 has 15 amino acids. CDR3 sequence: CASSDLWTANQPQHF. The DNA for the CDR3 is TGTGCCAGCAGTGACCTATGGACAGCTAATCAGCCCCAGCATTTT.

The chain links TRBV7-3 to TRBJ2-1; tentative D call: TRBD2 (6 bases). CDR1 SGHTA and CDR2 FQGTGA come from the germline V gene. The CDR3 consists of 16 residues. The ends were cut back, 5 bases at V and 1 base at J, with 15 bases in the middle. CDR3 sequence: CASSGGFSGSYNEQFF. CDR3 sequence (DNA): TGTGCCAGCAGCGGGGGGTTCAGCGGGTCCTACAATGAGCAGTTCTTC.

CDR3 amino acids: CASSPVVSVGNQPQHF. The CDR3 DNA sequence: TGTGCCAGCAGTCCGGTTGTCTCCGTTGGCAATCAGCCCCAGCATTTT. V is TRBV28 and J is TRBJ1-5; no firm D call. Trimming removed 5 bases at V and 2 bases at J, with 16 bases between. The CDR3 length is 16 residues. The germline V gene has CDR1 MDHEN and CDR2 SYDVKM.

The chain recombines TRBV25-1 with TRBJ2-7, with 8 nucleotides matching TRBD2. With 5 bases clipped from V and 6 bases from J, the junction kept 15 bases outside the gene matches. Looked up from germline, CDR1 is MGHDK and CDR2 is SYGVNS. The CDR3 loop spans 16 amino acids. The CDR3 coding sequence is TGTGCCAGCAGTTTGGGACTAGTAATCGGGGCCAGCGAGCAGTACTTC. Amino acids: CASSLGLVIGASEQYF.